Given below is one TCR beta chain in context. What it binds is unknown. The data stem from a study of cytomegalovirus exposure and HLA in healthy donors. The repertoire was sequenced with immunoSEQ multiplex PCR; TCRdb's copy has only in-frame clones and lacks some. In the table there are around 80,000 clones, over 85% of which are singletons. Overall study results and limits: CMV antigen specificity was confirmed in vitro for a few CMV-associated chains. The authors enumerated over 150 TCR beta chains as linked to cytomegalovirus. It was reportedly the case that the classifier diagnosed cytomegalovirus status with high specificity and sensitivity.

The CDR3 length is 15 residues. The germline CDR1 and CDR2 sequences are LNHDA and SQIVND (reference sequence). V was shortened by 4 bases and J by 4 bases, with 16 bases between the two germline ends. This receptor was identified in a woman aged 18-29 years in good health and CMV-seronegative. The chain combines TRBV19 with TRBJ2-5; possible D gene TRBD2, 6 bases. The source material was PBMCs. This chain's CDR3 is CASSRGDQGRETQYF. In DNA, the CDR3 is TGTGCCAGTAGTAGGGGGGACCAAGGCAGAGAGACCCAGTACTTC.